These 3 T cell receptor beta chains were all obtained from the same sample, sequenced in a study of T cell responses to AZD1222 COVID-19 vaccine. Assay: immunoSEQ multiplex PCR; the TCRdb copy retains only in-frame clones and omits some. The sample lists about 78,000 clones, nearly 85% occurring once. The sequences come from peripheral blood, collected on day 0 of AZD1222 vaccination. Receptor source: an adult in good health.

This clone turned up a few times. The J gene is TRBJ2-5, the V gene TRBV9, with TRBD2 identical over 7 bases. With V trimmed by 0 bases and J by 1 base, 3 bases remained unmatched. The CDR3 is made up of 15 amino acids. Germline CDR1 SGDLS, CDR2 YYNGEE. The CDR3 loop is CASSVEGTTQETQYF. In nucleotides, the CDR3 is TGTGCCAGCAGCGTAGAGGGGACTACCCAAGAGACCCAGTACTTC.

J is TRBJ1-2 and V is TRBV7-3; D is undetermined. Germline V lookup: CDR1 SGHTA, CDR2 FQGTGA. There are 16 residues in the CDR3. The ends were cut back, 5 bases at V and 4 bases at J, with 20 bases in the middle. The CDR3 reads CASSPTVPPSSYGYTF. DNA for the CDR3: TGTGCCAGCAGCCCCACAGTACCGCCATCCTCCTATGGCTACACCTTC.

The rearrangement uses TRBV5-1 and TRBJ1-4, with D possibly being TRBD1 (6 bases). This CDR3 spans 14 amino acids. V lost 5 bases to trimming and J lost 0 bases, with 8 bases between them. The V gene's germline CDR1 is SGHRS and CDR2 YFSETQ. Here the CDR3 reads CASRGQTTNEKLFF. In DNA, the CDR3 is TGCGCCAGCAGGGGACAAACAACTAATGAAAAACTGTTTTTT.